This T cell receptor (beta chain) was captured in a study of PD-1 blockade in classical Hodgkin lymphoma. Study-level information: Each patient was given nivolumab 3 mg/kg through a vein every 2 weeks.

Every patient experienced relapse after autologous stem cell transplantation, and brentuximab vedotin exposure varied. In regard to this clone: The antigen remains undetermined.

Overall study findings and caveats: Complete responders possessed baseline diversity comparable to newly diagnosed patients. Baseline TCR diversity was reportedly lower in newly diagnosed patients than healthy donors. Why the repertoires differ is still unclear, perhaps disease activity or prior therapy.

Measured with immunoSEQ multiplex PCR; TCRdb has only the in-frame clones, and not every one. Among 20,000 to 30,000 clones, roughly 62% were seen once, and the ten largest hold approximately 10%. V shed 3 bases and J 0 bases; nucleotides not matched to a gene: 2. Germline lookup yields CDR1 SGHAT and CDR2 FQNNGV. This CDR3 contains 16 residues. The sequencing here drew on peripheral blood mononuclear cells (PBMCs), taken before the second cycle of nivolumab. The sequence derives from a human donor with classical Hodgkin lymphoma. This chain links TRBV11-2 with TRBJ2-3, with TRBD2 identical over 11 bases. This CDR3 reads CASSFRLAGSTDTQYF. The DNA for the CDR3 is TGTGCCAGCAGCTTCCGACTAGCGGGGAGCACAGATACGCAGTATTTT. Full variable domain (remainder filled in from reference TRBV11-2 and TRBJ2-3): EAGVAQSPRYKIIEKRQSVAFWCNPISGHATLYWYQQILGQGPKLLIQFQNNGVVDDSQLPKDRFSAERLKGVDSTLKIQPAKLEDSAVYLCASSFRLAGSTDTQYFGPGTRLTVL.